These 6 T cell receptor beta chains came from one sample sequenced in a study of identical twins. TCRdb redid the calling of the 5' RACE reads with MiXCR, one entry per CDR3 protein. The sample lists around 230,000 distinct CDR3 sequences, around 6.5% seen once, with more than 12% in the top ten. The sample also formed part of further work on T cells expressing NK-cell markers.

The sample was CD8+ T cells sorted from blood. These receptors originate from a woman aged 18-29 years in good health.

The chain joins TRBV7-9 to TRBJ2-7; 9 nucleotides match TRBD1. J was trimmed by 2 bases and V by 4 bases; bases with no gene match: 6. Germline-derived CDR1 and CDR2 are SEHNR and FQNEAQ (reference sequence). The CDR3 is 15 amino acids. The CDR3, as DNA: TGTGCCAGCAGCTCCCCCGGGACAGGGACCTACGAGCAGTACTTC. Protein: CASSSPGTGTYEQYF.

This clonotype showed up just a few times. The chain is built from TRBV20-1 and TRBJ1-1; D uncertain. V was clipped by 0 bases and J by 6 bases, with 11 bases between them. The CDR3 sequence is 13 residues long. Germline assignment: CDR1 DFQATT and CDR2 SNEGSKA (reference sequence). CDR3 coding DNA: TGCAGTGCTAGAGATCCGGGAAGCCCTGAAGCTTTCTTT. Protein: CSARDPGSPEAFF.

V and J are TRBV10-2 and TRBJ1-1; D possibly corresponds to TRBD1 (6 bases). Trimming took off 7 bases at V and 5 bases at J, with 14 bases between the two ends. Germline V CDR1 and CDR2: WSHSY, SAAADI. This CDR3 has 13 residues. This chain's CDR3 is CASTQGIRTEAFF. The CDR3 DNA sequence: TGCGCCAGCACCCAGGGGATACGGACTGAAGCTTTCTTT.

This clonotype was seen a handful of times. The CDR3 DNA follows: TGTGCCAGCAGCTCGGACAGGGAAGGCAAAAACATTCAGTACTTC. Protein sequence: CASSSDREGKNIQYF. The chain joins TRBV7-8 to TRBJ2-4; 8 bases agree with TRBD1. From germline, CDR1 is SGHVS and CDR2 FQNEAQ. The CDR3 runs 15 residues. Germline trimming cut 4 bases from V and 3 bases from J; bases unmatched to any gene: 5.

In its sample, this clonotype was seen a few times. V is TRBV4-1 and J is TRBJ2-3; tentatively, D is TRBD2 (6 bases). This CDR3 has 15 amino acids. The V gene lost 4 bases and the J gene lost 3 bases, with 14 bases spanning the gap. The V gene's germline CDR1 is MGHRA and CDR2 YSYEKL. Here the CDR3 reads CASSLRSGRTDTQYF. CDR3 nucleotides: TGCGCCAGCAGCCTAAGATCAGGGAGGACAGATACGCAGTATTTT.

This clonotype was seen more than once but under ten times. J is TRBJ1-2 and V is TRBV29-1; possibly TRBD1 for D (5 bases). This CDR3 comprises 11 residues. Germline V lookup: CDR1 SQVTM, CDR2 ANQGSEA. With 7 bases removed from V and 4 bases from J, the gap between germline ends came to 10 bases. CDR3: CSDQGPYGYTF. In nucleotides, the CDR3 is TGCAGCGACCAGGGTCCCTATGGCTACACCTTC. Using reference TRBV29-1 and TRBJ1-2 for the parts outside the CDR3, the full variable domain is SAVISQKPSRDICQRGTSLTIQCQVDSQVTMMFWYRQQPGQSLTLIATANQGSEATYESGFVIDKFPISRPNLTFSTLTVSNMSPEDSSIYLCSDQGPYGYTFGSGTRLTVV.